This T cell receptor (beta chain) was obtained from a study of blood T cell repertoires in COVID-19. This CDR3 is built from 15 residues. Looked up from germline, CDR1 is MNHEY and CDR2 is SMNVEV (reference sequence). V was cut by 4 bases and J by 6 bases, with 13 bases left in between. Profiled with immunoSEQ multiplex PCR; TCRdb holds only in-frame clones, not every one. The table lists roughly 180,000 clones, about 93% of them singletons. The receptor was derived from a man aged 30-40 years with COVID-19, enrolled during active disease. The specimen sequenced was peripheral blood. The chain recombines TRBV27 with TRBJ1-6, with D hard to call. This CDR3 reads CASSSGVGGNSPLHF. Written as DNA, the CDR3 is TGTGCCAGCAGTTCTGGCGTCGGAGGTAATTCACCCCTCCACTTT.